Below, 5 T cell receptor beta chains from the same sample are listed, as sequenced in a study of blood T cell repertoires in COVID-19. Sequencing was performed with immunoSEQ multiplex PCR; in TCRdb, only in-frame clones are kept and a portion is missing. Of 85,000 to 90,000 clones in the sample, approximately 90% are singletons; the top ten hold around 2.3%. The specimen sequenced was peripheral blood. The receptors originated from a human donor with active COVID-19. The donor label of this sample is uncertain.

The chain carries TRBV7-9 and TRBJ2-5, with TRBD1 matching 11 bases. The germline CDR1 and CDR2 sequences are SEHNR and FQNEAQ (reference sequence). The CDR3 consists of 17 residues. With 5 bases clipped from V and 1 base from J, the junction kept 9 bases outside the gene matches. Here the CDR3 DNA reads TGTGCCAGCAGCCCAGGACCGGGACAGGGGGTCCAAGAGACCCAGTACTTC. Its protein is CASSPGPGQGVQETQYF.

This clone came up a few times. The CDR3 DNA is TGTGCCAGCAGTACACAGGGGGTTAATGAAAAACTGTTTTTT. Translating gives CASSTQGVNEKLFF. J is TRBJ1-4 and V is TRBV9; TRBD1 aligns across 8 bases. This CDR3 is 14 amino acids long. Per the germline V gene, CDR1 is SGDLS and CDR2 is YYNGEE. Trimming took 5 bases from V and 4 from J; bases not matched to a gene: 4.

V gene TRBV29-1 combines with J gene TRBJ1-1, with D tentatively TRBD1 (6 bases). The CDR3 spans 11 residues. Trimming removed 3 bases at V and 8 bases at J, with 10 bases between. Germline V gene data show CDR1 as SQVTM and CDR2 as ANQGSEA. The CDR3 DNA reads TGCAGCGTTGAGGAAACAGGGGAAGCTTTCTTT. It specifies CSVEETGEAFF.

V and J are TRBV7-8 and TRBJ2-3; no definite D call. This CDR3 is built from 16 residues. Germline V CDR1 and CDR2: SGHVS, FQNEAQ. V gave up 6 bases and J gave up 2 bases, with 18 bases separating them. The CDR3 region is CASRSLTVGNTDTQYF. CDR3 coding DNA: TGTGCCAGCAGAAGTCTTACAGTAGGCAACACAGATACGCAGTATTTT.

The chain joins TRBV4-3 to TRBJ2-3; TRBD2 aligns across 9 bases. This CDR3 comprises 17 residues. From germline, CDR1 is LGHNA and CDR2 YSLEER. V shed 0 bases, J shed 1 base, and the junction held 5 bases outside the gene matches. The CDR3 DNA is TGCGCCAGCAGCCAAGATCAGCGGGGGGACCGCACAGATACGCAGTATTTT. Its protein is CASSQDQRGDRTDTQYF.